A selection of T cell receptor beta chains follows, all from one sample in a study of T cells in Graves' hyperthyroidism and ophthalmopathy. TCRdb reprocessed the multiplex PCR reads with MiXCR, giving one entry per CDR3 protein. The sample has approximately 400,000 distinct CDR3 sequences, more than 13% seen once. Sequencing used blood. The receptors shown here come from a woman aged 30 to 39 with Graves' hyperthyroidism. The CDR3 runs from the conserved cysteine through the conserved F or W. D genes are given only for firm matches. The listing skips clone size in some rows; elsewhere it reads once, few, many or a size class.

TRBV19,.,.,TRBJ2-7,CASSRGVDEQYF,TGTGCCAGTAGTAGGGGCGTGGACGAGCAGTACTTC
TRBV27,TRBD2,many,TRBJ2-7,CASSLRRETYEQYF,TGTGCCAGCAGTTTGAGGCGGGAGACCTACGAGCAGTACTTC
TRBV20-1,TRBD2,few,TRBJ2-7,CSALLAGGPYEQYF,TGCAGTGCCCTTCTAGCGGGCGGACCCTACGAGCAGTACTTC
TRBV5-1,.,many,TRBJ2-4,CASSLGFENIQYF,TGCGCCAGCAGCTTGGGGTTCGAAAACATTCAGTACTTC
TRBV7-2,.,.,TRBJ1-2,CASREGTPYGYTF,TGTGCCAGCAGGGAGGGGACGCCCTATGGCTACACCTTC
TRBV30,TRBD1,many,TRBJ2-7,CAWSAGGDRVSYEQYF,TGTGCCTGGAGTGCTGGGGGGGACAGGGTATCCTACGAGCAGTACTTC
TRBV3-1,.,many,TRBJ1-5,CASSQAGTHSNQPQHF,TGTGCCAGCAGCCAAGCCGGGACACATAGCAATCAGCCCCAGCATTTT
TRBV19,TRBD2,.,TRBJ2-3,CASSLDLGLAGTDTQYF,TGTGCCAGTAGTTTGGATCTCGGACTAGCGGGAACAGATACGCAGTATTTT
TRBV5-4,TRBD1,many,TRBJ1-2,CASSLQGADYGYTF,TGTGCCAGCAGCCTACAGGGGGCGGACTATGGCTACACCTTC
TRBV11-2,TRBD2,.,TRBJ2-7,CASSSGTSGSANEQYF,TGTGCCAGCAGCTCAGGGACTAGCGGGAGTGCGAACGAGCAGTACTTC
TRBV5-1,TRBD2,.,TRBJ2-1,CASEAGTSVTNEQFF,TGCGCCAGCGAAGCCGGGACTAGCGTAACCAATGAGCAGTTCTTC
TRBV18,TRBD1,many,TRBJ1-1,CASSPPGTGGAGNTEAFF,TGTGCCAGCTCACCACCTGGGACAGGGGGTGCGGGGAACACTGAAGCTTTCTTT
TRBV5-1,.,.,TRBJ2-2,CASSPQTAYTGELFF,TGCGCCAGCAGCCCCCAGACCGCATACACCGGGGAGCTGTTTTTT
TRBV15,.,many,TRBJ2-7,CATSKDASAGRYEQYF,TGTGCCACCAGCAAGGACGCTTCTGCAGGACGCTACGAGCAGTACTTC
TRBV5-5,TRBD2,many,TRBJ2-3,CASSDRTSGSTDTQYF,TGTGCCAGCAGCGATCGGACTAGCGGGAGCACAGATACGCAGTATTTT
TRBV28,.,many,TRBJ2-1,CASSFGESYNEQFF,TGTGCCAGCAGTTTTGGTGAGTCCTACAATGAGCAGTTCTTC
TRBV6-2/TRBV6-3,TRBD2,.,TRBJ2-2,CASRKETSVNTGELFF,TGTGCCAGCAGAAAGGAAACTAGCGTAAACACCGGGGAGCTGTTTTTT
TRBV28,TRBD1,.,TRBJ1-2,CASSRDREGYGYTF,TGTGCCAGCAGTCGCGACAGGGAAGGCTATGGCTACACCTTC
TRBV19,TRBD2,.,TRBJ2-5,CASSQGAGVGRETQYF,TGTGCCAGTAGTCAGGGCGCGGGAGTTGGGCGGGAGACCCAGTACTTC
TRBV18,.,.,TRBJ1-3,CASSPRAQAFSGNTIYF,TGTGCCAGCTCACCACGGGCACAGGCGTTCTCTGGAAACACCATATATTTT
TRBV10-3,.,.,TRBJ2-5,CAIRSHVSTGGETQYF,TGTGCCATCAGGAGCCACGTCTCGACGGGTGGGGAGACCCAGTACTTC
TRBV3-1,.,many,TRBJ2-7,CASSQETYEQYF,TGTGCCAGCAGCCAAGAAACCTACGAGCAGTACTTC
TRBV28,TRBD2,many,TRBJ2-7,CASSFDGGYEQYF,TGTGCCAGCAGTTTTGACGGGGGGTACGAGCAGTACTTC
TRBV5-1,.,few,TRBJ2-7,CASSGRQGQLEQYF,TGCGCCAGCAGCGGTCGCCAGGGGCAGCTCGAGCAGTACTTC
TRBV3-1,.,many,TRBJ1-2,CASSQDPPGWANYGYTF,TGTGCCAGCAGCCAAGATCCTCCGGGGTGGGCCAACTATGGCTACACCTTC
TRBV19,.,.,TRBJ2-6,CASTLGSNVLTF,TGTGCCAGTACATTGGGCTCCAACGTCCTGACTTTC
TRBV27,TRBD2,.,TRBJ2-7,CASSLSAVKRLAGGIDEQYF,TGTGCCAGCAGTTTATCGGCCGTGAAAAGACTAGCGGGAGGAATAGACGAGCAGTACTTC
TRBV10-3,TRBD1,many,TRBJ1-1,CAIRRQGPTQEAFF,TGTGCCATCAGGAGACAGGGGCCCACTCAGGAAGCTTTCTTT
TRBV11-1,.,many,TRBJ1-1,CASSQRYTETFF,TGTGCCAGCAGCCAGAGGTACACTGAAACTTTCTTT
TRBV3-1,.,many,TRBJ2-2,CASSQGLNTGELFF,TGTGCCAGCAGCCAAGGACTGAACACCGGGGAGCTGTTTTTT
TRBV28,.,many,TRBJ1-2,CASSHTTRDYGYTF,TGTGCCAGCAGCCACACCACACGCGACTATGGCTACACCTTC
TRBV7-2,.,few,TRBJ1-5,CASSLRGYGDQPQHF,TGTGCCAGCAGCTTAAGGGGCTACGGAGATCAGCCCCAGCATTTT
TRBV4-1,TRBD2,.,TRBJ2-7,CASSQNSGRGYEQYF,TGCGCCAGCAGCCAAAATAGCGGGAGAGGATACGAGCAGTACTTC
TRBV5-1,TRBD2,many,TRBJ2-3,CASSLLPGLAGEDTDTQYF,TGCGCCAGCAGCTTACTACCGGGACTAGCGGGAGAAGACACAGATACGCAGTATTTT
TRBV27,TRBD1,few,TRBJ1-4,CASSFTLGQGVNEKLFF,TGTGCCAGCAGTTTCACCTTAGGACAGGGGGTTAATGAAAAACTGTTTTTT
TRBV10-3,.,.,TRBJ2-4,CAISPEMGSKNIQYF,TGTGCCATCAGTCCCGAGATGGGATCCAAAAACATTCAGTACTTC
TRBV7-9,TRBD2,few,TRBJ2-3,CASSLARTSGSRNSTDTQYF,TGTGCCAGCAGCTTAGCTAGGACTAGCGGGAGTAGAAACAGCACAGATACGCAGTATTTT
TRBV20-1,TRBD2,few,TRBJ2-3,CSARSPSGRTDTQYF,TGCAGTGCTAGGTCGCCTAGCGGGAGAACAGATACGCAGTATTTT
TRBV3-1,TRBD2,many,TRBJ2-1,CASMKTSGRGEQFF,TGTGCCAGCATGAAGACTAGCGGGAGAGGTGAGCAGTTCTTC
TRBV6-5,TRBD1,.,TRBJ2-1,CASSYSENRGSYNEQFF,TGTGCCAGCAGTTACTCCGAGAACAGGGGTTCCTACAATGAGCAGTTCTTC
TRBV3-1,.,few,TRBJ2-1,CASSHRARSPYNEQFF,TGTGCCAGCAGCCACAGGGCACGATCCCCCTACAATGAGCAGTTCTTC
TRBV27,TRBD1,many,TRBJ1-2,CASSLWGDRANYGYTF,TGTGCCAGCAGTTTATGGGGGGACAGGGCCAACTATGGCTACACCTTC
TRBV7-9,.,few,TRBJ2-1,CASSLVAESGNEQFF,TGTGCCAGCAGCTTAGTAGCGGAGAGTGGCAATGAGCAGTTCTTC
TRBV3-1,.,many,TRBJ2-2,CASSFLVQREELFF,TGTGCCAGCAGCTTTTTGGTTCAGCGTGAGGAGCTGTTTTTT
TRBV9,.,.,TRBJ2-5,CASSDDRNKETQYF,TGTGCCAGCAGCGATGACAGGAACAAAGAGACCCAGTACTTC
TRBV18,.,many,TRBJ1-5,CASSPGSNQPQHF,TGTGCCAGCTCACCAGGGAGCAATCAGCCCCAGCATTTT
TRBV20-1,TRBD1,.,TRBJ2-7,CSAGRDRASYEQYF,TGCAGTGCTGGCCGGGACAGGGCCTCCTACGAGCAGTACTTC
TRBV9,TRBD2,many,TRBJ2-7,CASSRTSGKSTYEQYF,TGTGCCAGCAGCCGGACTAGCGGGAAGAGTACCTACGAGCAGTACTTC